This TCR beta chain was observed in a study of pediatric ulcerative colitis. Study results and caveats: Two rectal CDR3 clonotypes occurred in all ulcerative colitis patients. Repertoires came from total lymphocyte DNA, not specific subsets. Acute severe colitis showed lower rectal diversity from clonal expansions.

TCRdb's copy holds only in-frame clones and misses some; the assay was immunoSEQ multiplex PCR. This table has some 57,000 clones, over 70% appearing once. Of note for this clone: Its specificity is not known.

This clonotype originated in a boy aged 10-17 years who was a control in a study of pediatric ulcerative colitis. Sequencing input: blood.

The CDR3 nucleotides are TGTGCCAGCAGCTTCCGGACAGGGGGCTCGGATGAGCAGTTCTTC. Its translation: CASSFRTGGSDEQFF. The chain has TRBV5-6 and TRBJ2-1, with TRBD1 matching over 11 bases. CDR3 length: 15 amino acids. Germline CDR1 and CDR2: SGHDT and YYEEEE. After removal of 2 bases from V and 8 bases from J, the junction contained 6 bases not matched to a gene.